Below are 28 T cell receptor beta chains sequenced from a single sample in a study of T cells in Graves' hyperthyroidism and ophthalmopathy. Using RNA transcripts as the source, TCR beta CDR3 regions were amplified. RT-PCR in the first round (using the HTBI primer set) targeted the TCR CDR3. TCRdb itself ran the multiplex PCR reads through MiXCR, one entry per CDR3 protein. The data hold fewer than 700,000 distinct CDR3 sequences, with roughly 18% observed a single time. The sample comprised blood. The receptors come from a woman younger than 35 with Graves' ophthalmopathy.

This clonotype was picked up many times. The chain has TRBV7-9 and TRBJ2-1; D possibly corresponds to TRBD2 (5 bases). CDR1 SEHNR and CDR2 FQNEAQ come from the germline V gene (reference sequence). This CDR3 spans 15 amino acids. V lost 4 bases and J lost 0, with 10 bases in between. The CDR3 DNA is TGTGCCAGCAGCTCGGACTTCCGCTCCTACAATGAGCAGTTCTTC. This encodes CASSSDFRSYNEQFF.

This clonotype was recorded many times. V usage is TRBV20-1 and J usage is TRBJ2-7; 9 positions match TRBD1. V trimming: 0 bases; J trimming: 7 bases; junction bases outside the gene matches: 13. Germline CDR1 DFQATT, CDR2 SNEGSKA (reference sequence). The CDR3 loop spans 16 amino acids. CDR3 region: CSARDSLTGGIGEQYF. CDR3 coding DNA: TGCAGTGCTAGAGATAGCCTGACAGGGGGGATTGGGGAGCAGTACTTC.

A note on this clonotype: Its ends do not fully match the called genes, so a read error is possible. V is TRBV28 and J is TRBJ2-3; D might be TRBD2 (5 bases). The CDR3 loop spans 14 amino acids. Germline-derived CDR1 and CDR2 are MDHEN and SYDVKM. CDR3 in amino acids: CACSFGGPTDTQYF. The CDR3 nucleotides read TGTGCCTGCAGTTTCGGAGGCCCGACAGATACGCAGTATTTT. Variable domain in full (rest from reference TRBV28 and TRBJ2-3): DVKVTQSSRYLVKRTGEKVFLECVQDMDHENMFWYRQDPGLGLRLIYFSYDVKMKEKGDIPEGYSVSREKKERFSLILESASTNQTSMYLCACSFGGPTDTQYFGPGTRLTVL.

The CDR3 DNA is TGCGCCAGCAGCCTCGGGACGGATCTTGAAGCTTTCTTT. It codes for CASSLGTDLEAFF. This chain uses TRBV5-1 with TRBJ1-1, with D perhaps matching TRBD1 (5 bases). The CDR3 has 13 residues. Germline V CDR1 and CDR2: SGHRS, YFSETQ. The ends were cut back, 4 bases at V and 7 bases at J, with 14 bases in the middle.

This clonotype was recorded many times. The chain has TRBV7-3 and TRBJ2-3, with D unclear. Germline loops: CDR1 SGHTA, CDR2 FQGTGA. The V end lost 5 bases, the J end lost 3 bases, and 12 bases lay between the germline ends. This CDR3 has 14 residues. The CDR3 DNA follows: TGTGCCAGCAGCCCGGATCGGCAAACAGATACGCAGTATTTT. Translated: CASSPDRQTDTQYF.

About this clonotype itself: A clone one base away is much larger, so this may be a read error. The chain is built from TRBV2 and TRBJ2-7; weak D call: TRBD2 (7 bases). This CDR3 is built from 13 residues. Germline CDR1 reads SNHLY; CDR2 reads FYNNEI. CDR3 in amino acids: CASGGDTGYEQCF. The CDR3 coding sequence is TGTGCCAGCGGGGGGGACACCGGCTACGAGCAGTGCTTC.

The chain couples TRBV4-3 to TRBJ2-7, with D maybe TRBD1 (5 bases). CDR1 LGHNA and CDR2 YSLEER come from the germline V gene. The V and J ends lost 4 bases and 0 bases respectively, with 13 bases between them. This CDR3 comprises 15 residues. The CDR3 loop reads CASSREDSHSYEQYF. CDR3 coding DNA: TGCGCCAGCAGCCGAGAAGACAGCCACTCCTACGAGCAGTACTTC.

This chain links TRBV28 with TRBJ2-1; D gene unclear. From germline, CDR1 is MDHEN and CDR2 SYDVKM. The CDR3 has 12 amino acids. Between the trimmed V and J ends, which lost 6 bases and 7 bases, there was a span of 10 bases. The CDR3 DNA follows: TGTGCCAGCAGGTGGGGAAGGAATGAGCAGTTCTTC. Its protein product is CASRWGRNEQFF.

This chain joins TRBV27 and TRBJ1-1; D not certain. The CDR3 totals 14 residues. Germline assignment: CDR1 MNHEY and CDR2 SMNVEV (reference sequence). V lost 3 bases to trimming and J lost 4 bases, with 12 bases between them. The CDR3 DNA sequence: TGTGCCAGCAGTTTTCTTGGGGTCAGCACTGAAGCTTTCTTT. Translating it yields CASSFLGVSTEAFF.

The chain couples TRBV5-6 to TRBJ2-7, with TRBD1 identical over 8 bases. The J segment lost 5 bases and the V segment lost 4 bases, leaving 8 bases of the junction unmatched. CDR1 and CDR2 (germline): SGHDT, YYEEEE. CDR3 length equals 14 residues. As DNA, the CDR3 is TGTGCCAGCAGCCGGACAGGGTTAACCGACGAGCAGTACTTC. Its translation: CASSRTGLTDEQYF.

The chain has TRBV6-5 and TRBJ2-3; D may be TRBD2 (7 bases). The CDR3 is 14 amino acids. The V end lost 0 bases, the J end lost 9 bases, and 13 bases lay between the germline ends. The V gene's germline CDR1 is MNHEY and CDR2 SVGAGI. The chain's CDR3 is CASSYSRGTLTQYF. CDR3 sequence (DNA): TGTGCCAGCAGTTACTCGCGGGGGACATTGACGCAGTATTTT.

This clonotype showed up many times. CDR3 sequence reads: CASSLSGGQVYGYTF. CDR3 DNA sequence: TGTGCCAGCAGTTTATCCGGGGGGCAGGTCTATGGCTACACCTTC. The chain couples TRBV28 to TRBJ1-2; D possibly corresponds to TRBD1 (6 bases). The CDR3 extends over 15 amino acids. Germline CDR1 MDHEN, CDR2 SYDVKM. The V end lost 1 base, the J end lost 4 bases, and 13 bases lay between the germline ends.

In its sample, this clonotype was seen a few times. Here the CDR3 omits its conserved ending phenylalanine or tryptophan, so a read error is the likely source. The DNA for the CDR3 is TGTGCCAGCAGCGCCGGGGGAGGAGACTATGGCTACACCTCC. It encodes CASSAGGGDYGYTS. J is TRBJ1-2 and V is TRBV9; weak D call: TRBD1 (5 bases). Germline V CDR1 and CDR2: SGDLS, YYNGEE. The CDR3 has 14 residues. V lost 3 bases to trimming and J lost 3 bases, with 12 bases between them.

This clonotype was found a few times. The chain has TRBV7-6 and TRBJ1-1; the match to TRBD1 covers 7 bases. Unmatched junction bases numbered 9, after V lost 2 bases and J lost 0 bases. The CDR3 contains 17 residues. The germline CDR1 and CDR2 sequences are SGHVS and FNYEAQ. This CDR3 is CASSLIPQGGMNTEAFF. As DNA, the CDR3 is TGTGCCAGCAGCTTAATCCCTCAGGGGGGCATGAACACTGAAGCTTTCTTT.

This rearrangement joins TRBV7-2 to TRBJ1-2; D perhaps matches TRBD1 (5 bases). Germline CDR1 SGHTA, CDR2 FQGNSA. V was shortened by 5 bases and J by 6 bases, with 19 bases between the two germline ends. CDR3 length: 15 amino acids. This CDR3 reads CASSPTGGSVHGYTF. CDR3 nucleotides: TGTGCCAGCAGCCCGACTGGGGGGTCTGTCCATGGCTACACCTTC.

This clonotype was seen a few times. The rearrangement joins TRBV27 to TRBJ1-2; 8 positions agree with TRBD1. V shed 9 bases and J 8 bases; nucleotides not matched to a gene: 11. This CDR3 is built from 13 residues. The germline CDR1 and CDR2 sequences are MNHEY and SMNVEV (reference sequence). In DNA, the CDR3 is TGTGCCAGTATGGACAGGGAGGCGTCCGGCTACACCTTC. Translating it yields CASMDREASGYTF.

With respect to this clonotype: A single base separates this from a much larger clone, so it may be a read error. The chain joins TRBV28 to TRBJ2-3, with unresolved D. V lost 8 bases, J lost 3 bases, and 12 bases lay in between. CDR1 MDHEN and CDR2 SYDVKM come from the germline V gene. This CDR3 contains 13 residues. This chain's CDR3 is CASRSRRTDTQYF. The CDR3 DNA reads TGTGCCAGCCGTTCTCGTCGGACAGATACGCAGTATTTT.

A note on this clonotype: A much larger clone lies one base from this, so it may be a read error. The chain couples TRBV6-1 to TRBJ1-5; maybe TRBD1 (5 bases). From germline, CDR1 is MNHNS and CDR2 SASEGT. The V gene lost 9 bases and the J gene lost 6 bases, with 15 bases spanning the gap. This CDR3 region has 13 residues. The CDR3 DNA reads TGTGCCAGTTGCTTCAGGGAGGCTCAGCCCCAGCATTTT. It is translated as CASCFREAQPQHF.

This clonotype came up a few times. V gene TRBV25-1 combines with J gene TRBJ1-4; D gene unclear. V was shortened by 1 base and J by 8 bases, with 11 bases between the two germline ends. The CDR3 covers 14 residues. Germline CDR1 MGHDK, CDR2 SYGVNS. CDR3 nucleotides: TGTGCCAGCAGTGAATCCGGGAACTCCGAAAAACTGTTTTTT. Residues: CASSESGNSEKLFF. Full variable domain (remainder filled in from reference TRBV25-1 and TRBJ1-4): EADIYQTPRYLVIGTGKKITLECSQTMGHDKMYWYQQDPGMELHLIHYSYGVNSTEKGDLSSESTVSRIRTEHFPLTLESARPSHTSQYLCASSESGNSEKLFFGSGTQLSVL.

This clonotype was counted ten times or more. The chain joins TRBV12-3 or TRBV12-4 to TRBJ1-1; 8 bases align to TRBD1. CDR3 size: 12 residues. V shed 2 bases and J 8 bases; nucleotides not matched to a gene: 1. CDR3 region: CASSLTGGEAFF. As DNA, the CDR3 is TGTGCCAGCAGTTTAACAGGGGGAGAAGCTTTCTTT.

The V gene is TRBV19, the J gene TRBJ1-1, with D maybe TRBD1 (6 bases). Trimming took off 7 bases at V and 2 bases at J, with 8 bases between the two ends. This CDR3 comprises 12 residues. The germline V gene encodes CDR1 LNHDA and CDR2 SQIVND (reference sequence). CDR3 loop: CASKTGNTEAFF. The CDR3 nucleotides read TGTGCCAGTAAGACAGGAAACACTGAAGCTTTCTTT. The full variable domain, in which reference TRBV19 and TRBJ1-1 provide the parts outside the CDR3, is DGGITQSPKYLFRKEGQNVTLSCEQNLNHDAMYWYRQDPGQGLRLIYYSQIVNDFQKGDIAEGYSVSREKKESFPLTVTSAQKNPTAFYLCASKTGNTEAFFGQGTRLTVV.

In this sample, this clonotype turned up many times. The genes are TRBV28 and TRBJ2-7; 8 nucleotides agree with TRBD2. The CDR3 has 17 amino acids. The germline V gene has CDR1 MDHEN and CDR2 SYDVKM. Trimming at V came to 4 bases and at J to 3 bases, leaving 14 bases not matched to a gene. CDR3 sequence (DNA): TGTGCCAGCAGTTCGTCCCCCTTCGGGGGGGGAAACTACGAGCAGTACTTC. Translated, it gives CASSSSPFGGGNYEQYF. The full variable domain, in which reference TRBV28 and TRBJ2-7 provide the parts outside the CDR3, is DVKVTQSSRYLVKRTGEKVFLECVQDMDHENMFWYRQDPGLGLRLIYFSYDVKMKEKGDIPEGYSVSREKKERFSLILESASTNQTSMYLCASSSSPFGGGNYEQYFGPGTRLTVT.

The sample holds many counts of this clonotype. The rearrangement uses TRBV28 and TRBJ2-7; TRBD2 agrees at 14 bases. The CDR3 loop spans 14 amino acids. The germline V gene encodes CDR1 MDHEN and CDR2 SYDVKM. V trimming: 5 bases; J trimming: 7 bases; junction bases outside the gene matches: 4. Here the CDR3 DNA reads TGTGCCAGCAGTCCGGGACTAGCGGGAGAAGAGCAGTACTTC. This encodes CASSPGLAGEEQYF.

This rearrangement joins TRBV10-3 to TRBJ1-1; 9 bases align to TRBD1. From germline, CDR1 is ENHRY and CDR2 SYGVKD. The CDR3 is 16 amino acids. Unmatched junction bases numbered 9, after V lost 6 bases and J lost 1 base. The CDR3 is CAIRTDRGAGNTEAFF. In nucleotides, the CDR3 is TGTGCCATCAGGACCGACAGGGGGGCAGGGAACACTGAAGCTTTCTTT.

This clonotype was seen many times. The chain couples TRBV13 to TRBJ2-3; D not certain. With 4 bases removed from V and 0 bases from J, the gap between germline ends came to 8 bases. Per the germline V gene, CDR1 is PRHDT and CDR2 is FYEKMQ (reference sequence). The CDR3 is 14 amino acids. The CDR3 region has the DNA TGTGCCAGCAGCTCCAGGTCTAGCACAGATACGCAGTATTTT. Its protein is CASSSRSSTDTQYF.

This clonotype was recorded many times. The genes are TRBV28 and TRBJ2-7; 9 nucleotides align to TRBD2. The CDR3 runs 17 residues. The V segment lost 6 bases and the J segment 2 bases; nucleotides outside the gene matches: 14. Germline CDR1 reads MDHEN; CDR2 reads SYDVKM. Here the CDR3 reads CASRRSDRTSATYEQYF. DNA for the CDR3: TGTGCCAGCAGGAGATCGGACCGGACTAGCGCGACCTACGAGCAGTACTTC.

This clonotype was seen many times. This sequence joins TRBV7-9 and TRBJ2-2, with TRBD2 matching over 14 bases. With V trimmed by 5 bases and J by 1 base, 12 bases remained unmatched. The germline V gene has CDR1 SEHNR and CDR2 FQNEAQ (reference sequence). The CDR3 runs 20 residues. The CDR3 here is CASSRIRLAGGRQNTGELFF. The CDR3, as DNA: TGTGCCAGCAGCCGGATACGACTAGCGGGGGGGCGACAGAACACCGGGGAGCTGTTTTTT.

This clonotype came up many times. The chain is built from TRBV11-1 and TRBJ2-1; no reliable D call. V lost 1 base and J lost 5, with 6 bases in between. Per the germline V gene, CDR1 is SGHAT and CDR2 is FQDESV (reference sequence). The CDR3 runs to 13 residues. The CDR3 nucleotides read TGTGCCAGCAGCTTAGGCCCGAACAATGAGCAGTTCTTC. It codes for CASSLGPNNEQFF.